The clone carrying this T cell receptor (beta chain) was observed once. Original data processing: Researchers report that nucleated cell counts were estimated from reference gene primer amplification. Some clones are missing from TCRdb's copy, which holds only in-frame ones; the method was immunoSEQ multiplex PCR. That table is the source of V, J and clone size, and D and trimming were worked out from the DNA. The table has some 78,000 clones, roughly 84% seen once. These data come from a study of blood T cell repertoires in COVID-19. The germline gives CDR1 SNHLY, CDR2 FYNNEI. Trimming at V came to 7 bases and at J to 4 bases, leaving 9 bases not matched to a gene. This CDR3 contains 15 residues.

The sequencing input was peripheral blood. The sequence was obtained from a man aged 45-60 years with acute or convalescent COVID-19. The genes are TRBV2 and TRBJ2-2; 7 bases agree with TRBD2. The CDR3 protein is CASTRLASGTGELFF. The DNA of the CDR3 is TGTGCCAGCACCAGACTAGCCTCGGGCACCGGGGAGCTGTTTTTT.